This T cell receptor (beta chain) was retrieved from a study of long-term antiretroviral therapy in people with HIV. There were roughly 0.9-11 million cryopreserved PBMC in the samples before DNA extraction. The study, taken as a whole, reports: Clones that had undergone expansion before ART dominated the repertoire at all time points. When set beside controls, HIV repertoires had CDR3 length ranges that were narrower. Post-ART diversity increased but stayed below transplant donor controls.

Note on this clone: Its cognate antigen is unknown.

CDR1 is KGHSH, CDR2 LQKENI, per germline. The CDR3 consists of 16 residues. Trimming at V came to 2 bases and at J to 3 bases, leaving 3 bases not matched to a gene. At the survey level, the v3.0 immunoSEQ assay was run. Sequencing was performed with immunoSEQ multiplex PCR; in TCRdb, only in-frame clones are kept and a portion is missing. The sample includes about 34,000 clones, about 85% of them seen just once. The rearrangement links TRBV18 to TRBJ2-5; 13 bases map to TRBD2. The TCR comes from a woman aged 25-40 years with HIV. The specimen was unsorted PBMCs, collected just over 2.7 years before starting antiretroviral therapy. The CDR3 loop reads CASSPKGTSGEETQYF. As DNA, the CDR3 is TGTGCCAGCTCACCAAAAGGGACTAGCGGGGAAGAGACCCAGTACTTC.